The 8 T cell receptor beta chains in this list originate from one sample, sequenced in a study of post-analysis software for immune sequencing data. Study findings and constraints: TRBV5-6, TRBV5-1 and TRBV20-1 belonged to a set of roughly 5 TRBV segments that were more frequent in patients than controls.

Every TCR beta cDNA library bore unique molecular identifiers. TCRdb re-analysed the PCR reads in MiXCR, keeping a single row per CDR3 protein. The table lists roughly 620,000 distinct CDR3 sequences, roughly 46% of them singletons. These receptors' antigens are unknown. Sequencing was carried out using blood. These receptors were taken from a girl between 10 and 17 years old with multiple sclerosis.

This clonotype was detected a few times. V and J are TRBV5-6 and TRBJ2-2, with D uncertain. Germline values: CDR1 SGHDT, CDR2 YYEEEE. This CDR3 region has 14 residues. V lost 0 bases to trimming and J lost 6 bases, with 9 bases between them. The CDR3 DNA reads TGTGCCAGCAGCTTGGTTGGTCTGGCCGGGGAGCTGTTTTTT. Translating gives CASSLVGLAGELFF.

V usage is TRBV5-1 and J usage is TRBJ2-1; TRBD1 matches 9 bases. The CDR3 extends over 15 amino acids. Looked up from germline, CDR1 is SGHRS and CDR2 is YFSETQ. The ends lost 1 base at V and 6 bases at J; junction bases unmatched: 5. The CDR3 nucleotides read TGCGCCAGCAGCTTGATGGGACAGGGTAGCAATGAGCAGTTCTTC. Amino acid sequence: CASSLMGQGSNEQFF. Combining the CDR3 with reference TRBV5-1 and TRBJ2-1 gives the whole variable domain KAGVTQTPRYLIKTRGQQVTLSCSPISGHRSVSWYQQTPGQGLQFLFEYFSETQRNKGNFPGRFSGRQFSNSRSEMNVSTLELGDSALYLCASSLMGQGSNEQFFGPGTRLTVL.

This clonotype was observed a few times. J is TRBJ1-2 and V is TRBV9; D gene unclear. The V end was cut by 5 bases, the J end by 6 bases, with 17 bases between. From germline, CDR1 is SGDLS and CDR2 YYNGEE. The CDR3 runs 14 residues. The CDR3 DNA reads TGTGCCAGCAGTCCTACATCCGGGGTGGATGGCTACACCTTC. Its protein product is CASSPTSGVDGYTF.

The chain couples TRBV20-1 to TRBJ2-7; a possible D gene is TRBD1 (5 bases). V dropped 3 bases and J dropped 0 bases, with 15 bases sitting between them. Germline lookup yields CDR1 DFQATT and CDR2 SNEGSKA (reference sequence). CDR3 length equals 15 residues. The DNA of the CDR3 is TGCAGTGCTAGTCGGATAGGGGTAAGCTCCTACGAGCAGTACTTC. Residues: CSASRIGVSSYEQYF.

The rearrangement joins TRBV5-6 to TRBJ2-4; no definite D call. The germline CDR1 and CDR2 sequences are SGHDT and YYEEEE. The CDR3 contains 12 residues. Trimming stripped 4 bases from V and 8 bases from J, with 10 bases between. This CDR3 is CASSTDRYIQYF. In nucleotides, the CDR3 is TGTGCCAGCAGCACGGATAGGTACATTCAGTACTTC.

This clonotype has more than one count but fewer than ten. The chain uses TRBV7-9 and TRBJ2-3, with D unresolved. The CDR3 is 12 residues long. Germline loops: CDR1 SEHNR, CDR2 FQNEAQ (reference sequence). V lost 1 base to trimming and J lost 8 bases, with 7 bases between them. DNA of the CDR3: TGTGCCAGCAGCTTAGAATCTCCTACGCAGTATTTT. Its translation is CASSLESPTQYF.

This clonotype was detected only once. CDR3 protein: CASSTRQGMACEQYF. In nucleotides, the CDR3 is TGCGCCAGCAGCACTCGACAGGGTATGGCCTGCGAGCAGTACTTC. V is TRBV5-1 and J is TRBJ2-7; 7 bases map to TRBD1. Losses at the gene ends were 4 bases for V and 6 bases for J; bases not matched to a gene: 13. This CDR3 contains 15 residues. Looked up from germline, CDR1 is SGHRS and CDR2 is YFSETQ.

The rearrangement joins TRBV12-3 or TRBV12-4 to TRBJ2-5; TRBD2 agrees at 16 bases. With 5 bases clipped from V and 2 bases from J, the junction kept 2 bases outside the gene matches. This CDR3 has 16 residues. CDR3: CASSGGLAGGQETQYF. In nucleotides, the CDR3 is TGTGCCAGCAGTGGGGGACTAGCGGGAGGGCAAGAGACCCAGTACTTC.